This TCR beta chain was sequenced during a study of OX40 agonist ivuxolimab in advanced cancers. Study at large: From about 23 to 85 years was the age range, with a mean of about 54 years, and over 70% were male.

Germline loops: CDR1 SGHTA, CDR2 FQGNSA. Trimming pared 7 bases from V and 9 bases from J, leaving 16 bases between. This CDR3 comprises 13 residues. Prior autoimmune disease or systemic immunosuppression barred patients. Assay: immunoSEQ multiplex PCR; the TCRdb copy retains only in-frame clones and omits some. The sample has approximately 74,000 clones, 80% to 95% seen once. In regard to this clone: What it binds is unknown.

General study points: CD8+ T cells were the subset that, on average, had more expanded clones than CD4+.

The J gene is TRBJ2-1, the V gene TRBV7-2, with D unresolved. The sequence was collected from an adult with an advanced solid tumor such as melanoma, head and neck, liver or kidney cancer. The sequenced sample was CD4+ or CD8+ T cells sorted from blood, obtained in a trial of the OX40 agonist ivuxolimab. Here the CDR3 DNA reads TGTGCCAGCACCCCAGACTCCGGCACTGAGCAGTTCTTC. Amino acid sequence: CASTPDSGTEQFF.